Listed below are T cell receptor beta chains from one sample, sequenced in a study of cytomegalovirus exposure and HLA in healthy donors. Here immunoSEQ multiplex PCR was the method, and the copy in TCRdb shows in-frame clones only, minus some. In the table there are about 85,000 clones, nearly 80% of which are singletons. Sequenced input: PBMCs. Source of these receptors: a woman in her forties or fifties in good health and CMV-seropositive. Each CDR3 is given with its conserved first and last residue. D genes are given only for firm matches. Clone sizes are given selectively: once, few, many, or a class where the clone is expanded.

V gene: TRBV15
clone size: NA
D gene: NA
J gene: TRBJ1-5
CDR3 protein: CATNTGVGQPQHF
CDR3 DNA: TGTGCCACCAATACAGGCGTCGGTCAGCCCCAGCATTTT

V gene: TRBV7-3
clone size: NA
D gene: TRBD1
J gene: TRBJ1-1
CDR3 protein: CASSLGQSPNTEAFF
CDR3 DNA: TGTGCCAGCAGCCTGGGACAGTCACCGAACACTGAAGCTTTCTTT

V gene: TRBV7-2
clone size: NA
D gene: NA
J gene: TRBJ2-2
CDR3 protein: CASSLRTANTGELFF
CDR3 DNA: TGTGCCAGCAGCTTAAGGACAGCTAACACCGGGGAGCTGTTTTTT

V gene: TRBV5-1
clone size: NA
D gene: NA
J gene: TRBJ1-4
CDR3 protein: CASSETGPTTNEKLFF
CDR3 DNA: TGCGCCAGCAGCGAAACAGGACCCACAACTAATGAAAAACTGTTTTTT

V gene: TRBV27
clone size: NA
D gene: TRBD1
J gene: TRBJ1-2
CDR3 protein: CASRRTGVGNYGYTF
CDR3 DNA: TGTGCCAGCCGTCGGACAGGGGTTGGTAACTATGGCTACACCTTC

V gene: TRBV15
clone size: NA
D gene: NA
J gene: TRBJ1-1
CDR3 protein: CATSTSGRIEAFF
CDR3 DNA: TGTGCCACCAGCACTTCAGGGCGGATTGAAGCTTTCTTT

V gene: TRBV15
clone size: NA
D gene: NA
J gene: TRBJ1-1
CDR3 protein: CATSRDTIGGSERAFF
CDR3 DNA: TGTGCCACCAGCAGAGATACGATCGGGGGATCGGAGAGAGCTTTCTTT

V gene: TRBV5-4
clone size: NA
D gene: NA
J gene: TRBJ1-1
CDR3 protein: CASRIQGSTEAFF
CDR3 DNA: TGTGCCAGCAGGATCCAGGGCAGCACTGAAGCTTTCTTT

V gene: TRBV5-1
clone size: NA
D gene: NA
J gene: TRBJ1-1
CDR3 protein: CASSRTAKNTEAFF
CDR3 DNA: TGCGCCAGCAGCCGGACAGCAAAGAACACTGAAGCTTTCTTT

V gene: TRBV2
clone size: NA
D gene: TRBD2
J gene: TRBJ2-5
CDR3 protein: CASSEREGIPLETQYF
CDR3 DNA: TGTGCCAGCAGTGAAAGGGAGGGGATCCCGCTGGAGACCCAGTACTTC

V gene: TRBV2
clone size: few
D gene: NA
J gene: TRBJ2-3
CDR3 protein: CASRRWGGPTDTQYF
CDR3 DNA: TGTGCCAGCAGACGGTGGGGGGGCCCAACAGATACGCAGTATTTT

V gene: TRBV7-3
clone size: NA
D gene: NA
J gene: TRBJ2-2
CDR3 protein: CASSLGLYTGELFF
CDR3 DNA: TGTGCCAGCAGCTTAGGACTATACACCGGGGAGCTGTTTTTT

V gene: TRBV4-1
clone size: NA
D gene: TRBD1
J gene: TRBJ1-2
CDR3 protein: CASSPGTGPLANYGYTF
CDR3 DNA: TGCGCCAGCAGCCCCGGGACAGGTCCATTAGCTAACTATGGCTACACCTTC

V gene: TRBV19
clone size: NA
D gene: TRBD1
J gene: TRBJ1-5
CDR3 protein: CASSIRGGQPQHF
CDR3 DNA: TGTGCCAGTAGTATAAGAGGGGGCCAGCCCCAGCATTTT

V gene: TRBV12-5
clone size: NA
D gene: NA
J gene: TRBJ2-7
CDR3 protein: CASGNPGLSYEQYF
CDR3 DNA: TGTGCTAGTGGCAACCCGGGACTCTCCTACGAGCAGTACTTC

V gene: TRBV19
clone size: NA
D gene: TRBD2
J gene: TRBJ2-1
CDR3 protein: CASRGTSGRAVEQFF
CDR3 DNA: TGTGCCAGTAGGGGGACTAGCGGGAGGGCCGTTGAGCAGTTCTTC

V gene: TRBV6-4
clone size: NA
D gene: TRBD2
J gene: TRBJ2-1
CDR3 protein: CASSEGTSGSGRQFF
CDR3 DNA: TGTGCCAGCAGTGAAGGGACTAGCGGGTCTGGGCGGCAGTTCTTC

V gene: TRBV10-3
clone size: NA
D gene: NA
J gene: TRBJ2-3
CDR3 protein: CAIRAGSGDTQYF
CDR3 DNA: TGTGCCATCAGGGCAGGGTCTGGGGATACGCAGTATTTT

V gene: TRBV18
clone size: NA
D gene: NA
J gene: TRBJ2-7
CDR3 protein: CASSTAGEGEQYF
CDR3 DNA: TGTGCCAGCTCCACGGCAGGGGAAGGCGAGCAGTACTTC

V gene: TRBV19
clone size: NA
D gene: TRBD1
J gene: TRBJ1-4
CDR3 protein: CASSGRGTGGNEKLFF
CDR3 DNA: TGTGCCAGTAGCGGGAGAGGCACAGGGGGTAATGAAAAACTGTTTTTT

V gene: TRBV18
clone size: NA
D gene: TRBD1
J gene: TRBJ1-2
CDR3 protein: CASSTGDNYGYTF
CDR3 DNA: TGTGCCAGCTCAACAGGGGATAACTATGGCTACACCTTC

V gene: TRBV5-5
clone size: NA
D gene: TRBD1
J gene: TRBJ2-5
CDR3 protein: CASSWGQGITETQYF
CDR3 DNA: TGTGCCAGCAGTTGGGGACAGGGCATAACTGAGACCCAGTACTTC

V gene: TRBV5-1
clone size: once
D gene: NA
J gene: TRBJ2-5
CDR3 protein: CASRGGHRPETQYF
CDR3 DNA: TGCGCCAGCAGAGGGGGACACCGTCCAGAGACCCAGTACTTC

V gene: TRBV12-5
clone size: NA
D gene: TRBD1
J gene: TRBJ1-1
CDR3 protein: CASGLRQGPNTEAFF
CDR3 DNA: TGTGCTAGTGGTTTGCGACAGGGACCGAACACTGAAGCTTTCTTT

V gene: TRBV6-1
clone size: NA
D gene: TRBD2
J gene: TRBJ2-1
CDR3 protein: CASSALAGGPNEQFF
CDR3 DNA: TGTGCCAGCAGTGCACTAGCGGGAGGGCCGAATGAGCAGTTCTTC

V gene: TRBV6-1
clone size: NA
D gene: NA
J gene: TRBJ2-5
CDR3 protein: CASSENMSGQETQYF
CDR3 DNA: TGTGCCAGCAGTGAAAATATGTCAGGGCAAGAGACCCAGTACTTC

V gene: TRBV6-1
clone size: NA
D gene: NA
J gene: TRBJ1-5
CDR3 protein: CASSPTGGSNQPQHF
CDR3 DNA: TGTGCCAGCAGTCCTACGGGGGGGAGCAATCAGCCCCAGCATTTT

V gene: TRBV6-1
clone size: NA
D gene: NA
J gene: TRBJ2-1
CDR3 protein: CASRAGWRHEQFF
CDR3 DNA: TGTGCCAGCAGAGCGGGTTGGCGTCATGAGCAGTTCTTC

V gene: TRBV5-1
clone size: few
D gene: TRBD2
J gene: TRBJ2-1
CDR3 protein: CASSLPSGGAHNEQFF
CDR3 DNA: TGCGCCAGCAGCCTACCTAGCGGGGGGGCGCACAATGAGCAGTTCTTC

V gene: TRBV14
clone size: once
D gene: TRBD2
J gene: TRBJ2-1
CDR3 protein: CASSQDLRLAGWDEQFF
CDR3 DNA: TGTGCCAGCAGCCAAGATCTGAGGCTAGCGGGGTGGGATGAGCAGTTCTTC

V gene: TRBV7-9
clone size: NA
D gene: NA
J gene: TRBJ2-1
CDR3 protein: CASSLGGRGLGEQFF
CDR3 DNA: TGTGCCAGCAGCTTAGGAGGGCGGGGGCTCGGTGAGCAGTTCTTC